These 4 T cell receptor beta chains share one sample of origin, sequenced in a study of CD8+CD57+ T cells in acquired aplastic anemia. TCR beta VDJ and CDR3 were profiled, and genomic DNA was the template. TCRdb reprocessed the reads via MiXCR and lists one record per CDR3 protein. In the table there are hundreds of thousands of distinct CDR3 sequences, more than 25% of which are singletons. Patients picked for sequencing had shown CD8+CD57+ cell expansion detected by flow cytometry. Sequencing was done on a sample of sorted CD4+, CD8+, or CD8+CD57+ T cells (not recorded which) from PBMCs. The receptors derive from a human donor with aplastic anemia.

This clonotype was counted a few times. The chain joins TRBV29-1 to TRBJ1-2; TRBD1 matches 7 bases. The V gene end was trimmed by 8 bases and the J gene end by 3 bases; junction bases not matched to a gene: 3. Looked up from germline, CDR1 is SQVTM and CDR2 is ANQGSEA. This CDR3 is 11 amino acids long. CDR3 sequence (DNA): TGCAGCCCCGACAGGGACTATGGCTACACCTTC. Amino acids: CSPDRDYGYTF.

The rearrangement joins TRBV9 to TRBJ2-1, with D unclear. This CDR3 has 13 amino acids. Germline lookup yields CDR1 SGDLS and CDR2 YYNGEE. CDR3 in amino acids: CASAPPAMDEQFF. The CDR3, as DNA: TGTGCTTCAGCCCCTCCAGCAATGGATGAGCAGTTCTTC.

This chain joins TRBV27 and TRBJ2-2; D is undetermined. Germline assignment: CDR1 MNHEY and CDR2 SMNVEV (reference sequence). The CDR3 is 14 residues long. Trimming removed 1 base at V and 5 bases at J, with 8 bases between. In DNA form, the CDR3 reads TGTGCCAGCAGTTTATACCCCAAGACCGGGGAGCTGTTTTTT. Translated: CASSLYPKTGELFF.

CDR3 loop: CASSYQNMNTEAFF. The CDR3 bases are TGTGCCAGCAGTTACCAGAACATGAACACTGAAGCTTTCTTT. The chain is built from TRBV2 and TRBJ1-1; D unresolved. V was trimmed by 5 bases and J by 0 bases, leaving 10 bases between them. The CDR3 has 14 amino acids. The germline CDR1 and CDR2 sequences are SNHLY and FYNNEI.